The 25 T cell receptor beta chains in this list originate from one sample, sequenced in a study of high-grade serous ovarian cancer treatment subgroups. The repertoire was sequenced with immunoSEQ multiplex PCR; TCRdb's copy has only in-frame clones and lacks some. This table has fewer than 20,000 clones, about three quarters appearing once. Tumor samples were taken before definitive surgery or chemotherapy. Specimen: tumor tissue. The receptors come from a human donor with high-grade serous ovarian cancer.

This chain links TRBV28 with TRBJ1-2; TRBD1 is a possible D gene (5 bases). The CDR3 has 14 residues. Germline CDR1 is MDHEN and CDR2 is SYDVKM. V gave up 6 bases and J gave up 7 bases, with 18 bases separating them. The CDR3 region is CASSLSGGVGGYTF. CDR3 nucleotides: TGTGCCAGCAGCCTCAGTGGGGGGGTGGGTGGCTACACCTTC.

V and J are TRBV28 and TRBJ1-5, with 7 bases matching TRBD1. Losses at the gene ends were 3 bases for V and 2 bases for J; bases not matched to a gene: 4. The CDR3 covers 15 residues. Per germline, CDR1 MDHEN and CDR2 SYDVKM. The CDR3 DNA reads as TGTGCCAGCAGTTTCCCCGGGACAGGCAATCAGCCCCAGCATTTT. This sequence encodes CASSFPGTGNQPQHF.

The J gene is TRBJ1-1, the V gene TRBV29-1; D gene ambiguous. The CDR3 contains 16 residues. The V and J ends lost 3 bases and 3 bases respectively, with 20 bases between them. The germline V gene encodes CDR1 SQVTM and CDR2 ANQGSEA. This chain's CDR3 is CSVEGQVPGMYTEAFF. The CDR3 DNA follows: TGCAGCGTTGAGGGTCAGGTCCCCGGGATGTACACTGAAGCTTTCTTT.

The chain combines TRBV29-1 with TRBJ1-2; 9 nucleotides match TRBD1. Germline V lookup: CDR1 SQVTM, CDR2 ANQGSEA. J was trimmed by 4 bases and V by 1 base; bases with no gene match: 10. This CDR3 spans 16 amino acids. The CDR3 reads CSVEGGQGDVSYGYTF. The CDR3 DNA is TGCAGCGTTGAAGGGGGACAGGGCGATGTTAGCTATGGCTACACCTTC.

This chain links TRBV5-1 with TRBJ2-1; TRBD2 matches 7 bases. This CDR3 spans 14 amino acids. In germline, CDR1 is SGHRS, CDR2 YFSETQ. The ends lost 2 bases at V and 9 bases at J; junction bases unmatched: 8. CDR3 nucleotides: TGCGCCAGCAGCTTAGAAACGCGGGGGAGTGAGCAGTTCTTC. Translation gives CASSLETRGSEQFF.

V gene TRBV11-3 combines with J gene TRBJ2-3, with 11 bases matching TRBD2. The CDR3 is made up of 16 amino acids. Germline lookup yields CDR1 SGHNT and CDR2 YENEEA. Unmatched junction bases numbered 0, after V lost 1 base and J lost 0 bases. Written as DNA, the CDR3 is TGTGCCAGCAGCTTAGGGACTAGCGGGAGCACAGATACGCAGTATTTT. It codes for CASSLGTSGSTDTQYF.

This clone was seen only a few times. CDR3 DNA sequence: TGTGCCACCAGCAGAGACCAGGGTTCAAGCAATGAGCAGTTCTTC. Its protein product is CATSRDQGSSNEQFF. V usage is TRBV15 and J usage is TRBJ2-1; D is possibly TRBD1 (5 bases). The CDR3 totals 15 residues. Per germline, CDR1 LNHNV and CDR2 YYDKDF (reference sequence). The V end lost 0 bases, the J end lost 6 bases, and 12 bases lay between the germline ends.

V is TRBV7-8 and J is TRBJ2-7, with 7 bases matching TRBD1. The V and J ends lost 0 bases and 1 base, in that order; junction bases with no gene match: 9. The CDR3 is made up of 17 amino acids. Per germline, CDR1 SGHVS and CDR2 FQNEAQ. Here the CDR3 reads CASSLALTGERSYEQYF. The DNA for the CDR3 is TGTGCCAGCAGCTTAGCGTTAACAGGGGAACGTTCCTACGAGCAGTACTTC.

In this sample, this clone turned up a few times. The gene calls are TRBV30 and TRBJ2-1; perhaps D is TRBD1 or TRBD2 (5 bases each). V shed 2 bases and J shed 2 bases, with 7 bases lying between them. CDR1 is GTSNPN and CDR2 is SVGIG in the germline V gene (reference sequence). This CDR3 comprises 13 residues. As DNA, the CDR3 is TGTGCCTGGAGTCAGGGACCCTACAATGAGCAGTTCTTC. This sequence encodes CAWSQGPYNEQFF.

This clone has just a few counts. The chain is built from TRBV4-3 and TRBJ2-2; unclear D gene. The CDR3 sequence is 16 residues long. V was cut by 0 bases and J by 3 bases, with 11 bases left in between. Germline V gene lookup returns CDR1 LGHNA and CDR2 YSLEER. The CDR3 DNA reads as TGCGCCAGCAGCCAAGATCTCCTGTCCTACACCGGGGAGCTGTTTTTT. This codes for CASSQDLLSYTGELFF.

This clone was seen only once. The chain joins TRBV19 to TRBJ2-3; D is unresolved. The CDR3 totals 13 residues. Germline CDR1 reads LNHDA; CDR2 reads SQIVND (reference sequence). Trimming took off 0 bases at V and 11 bases at J, with 12 bases between the two ends. The CDR3 reads CASSIDLPSKQYF. The CDR3 DNA sequence: TGTGCCAGTAGTATAGATCTTCCGTCGAAGCAGTATTTT.

This clone was seen a single time. In nucleotides, the CDR3 is TGTGCCAGCAGCCGGACAGGGGTCTATGGCTACACCTTC. Encoded protein: CASSRTGVYGYTF. The chain recombines TRBV16 with TRBJ1-2; 9 bases fit TRBD1. CDR3 length: 13 amino acids. V shed 4 bases, J shed 4 bases, and the junction held 1 base outside the gene matches. Germline lookup yields CDR1 KGHSY and CDR2 FQNENV.

The CDR3 loop is CASSPHWNTGELFF. Here the CDR3 DNA reads TGTGCCAGCAGCCCACACTGGAACACCGGGGAGCTGTTTTTT. V usage is TRBV7-8 and J usage is TRBJ2-2; the D is unclear. Germline-derived CDR1 and CDR2 are SGHVS and FQNEAQ. Trimming cost V 5 bases and J 1 base, with 8 bases left between them. This CDR3 region has 14 residues.

This chain connects TRBV19 to TRBJ2-1; D is ambiguous. The CDR3 runs 15 residues. Germline V CDR1 and CDR2: LNHDA, SQIVND (reference sequence). V was shortened by 3 bases and J by 2 bases, with 11 bases between the two germline ends. The CDR3 loop is CASSIVGITYNEQFF. The CDR3 DNA reads TGTGCCAGTAGTATCGTGGGAATAACCTACAATGAGCAGTTCTTC.

The V and J genes are TRBV7-6 and TRBJ2-3, with D unclear. CDR1 and CDR2 (germline): SGHVS, FNYEAQ. The CDR3 runs to 14 residues. V was pared by 0 bases and J by 2 bases, with 6 bases between. The chain's CDR3 is CASSLAPVTDTQYF. The CDR3 DNA is TGTGCCAGCAGCTTAGCACCCGTCACAGATACGCAGTATTTT.

This chain links TRBV2 with TRBJ1-3; D gene uncertain. Germline V gene data show CDR1 as SNHLY and CDR2 as FYNNEI. V lost 0 bases and J 8 bases, leaving 5 bases between the germline ends. The CDR3 has 12 amino acids. The CDR3 reads CASSEAHYTIYF. The CDR3 region has the DNA TGTGCCAGCAGTGAAGCCCATTACACCATATATTTT. The full variable domain, rest sourced from reference TRBV2 and TRBJ1-3, is EPEVTQTPSHQVTQMGQEVILRCVPISNHLYFYWYRQILGQKVEFLVSFYNNEISEKSEIFDDQFSVERPDGSNFTLKIRSTKLEDSAMYFCASSEAHYTIYFGEGSWLTVV.

V is TRBV6-1 and J is TRBJ2-1; D not certain. The CDR3 contains 12 residues. CDR1 is MNHNS and CDR2 is SASEGT in the germline V gene. Trimming shortened V by 3 bases and J by 4 bases, and 4 bases separated the two germline ends. The CDR3 bases are TGTGCCAGCAGTGATATATACAATGAGCAGTTCTTC. Amino acids: CASSDIYNEQFF.

This clone occurred a few times. The V call is TRBV4-2, the J call TRBJ2-2; 7 bases are a match to TRBD2. V lost 0 bases and J lost 6; bases outside the gene matches: 7. CDR3 length: 16 residues. CDR1 and CDR2 from the germline V gene are LGHNA and YNFKEQ. CDR3 in DNA: TGTGCCAGCAGCCAAGACGCGGGAGTGGGGGCCGGGGAGCTGTTTTTT. Translated: CASSQDAGVGAGELFF.

The chain joins TRBV28 to TRBJ2-7; D is unclear. CDR3 length: 16 amino acids. Trimming stripped 3 bases from V and 5 bases from J, with 20 bases between. Germline V gene data show CDR1 as MDHEN and CDR2 as SYDVKM. The CDR3 loop is CASSFLDRIPVHEQYF. CDR3 in DNA: TGTGCCAGCAGTTTCCTGGACCGGATTCCGGTCCACGAGCAGTACTTC.

The V and J genes are TRBV5-4 and TRBJ1-1; D is unclear. The CDR3 runs to 14 residues. V was trimmed by 4 bases and J by 1 base, leaving 11 bases between them. Germline V gene data show CDR1 as SGHNT and CDR2 as YYREEE (reference sequence). The CDR3 bases are TGTGCCAGCAGCATCGGTAACCAGAACACTGAAGCTTTCTTT. This encodes CASSIGNQNTEAFF.

The V call is TRBV6-1, the J call TRBJ2-4; D is tentatively TRBD1 or TRBD2 (6 bases each). The CDR3 is 13 residues long. Trimming cost V 0 bases and J 11 bases, with 11 bases left between them. In germline, CDR1 is MNHNS, CDR2 SASEGT. The CDR3 sequence: CASSEAGGWFQYF. DNA for the CDR3: TGTGCCAGCAGTGAAGCAGGGGGGTGGTTTCAGTACTTC.

The chain has TRBV7-6 and TRBJ2-1, with 8 bases aligning to TRBD1. The CDR3 covers 14 residues. Germline loops: CDR1 SGHVS, CDR2 FNYEAQ. The V gene end was trimmed by 5 bases and the J gene end by 7 bases; junction bases not matched to a gene: 7. The chain's CDR3 is CASSTRTGSNEQFF. The CDR3 region has the DNA TGTGCCAGCAGCACTCGGACAGGGAGTAATGAGCAGTTCTTC. Full variable domain (remainder filled in from reference TRBV7-6 and TRBJ2-1): GAGVSQSPRYKVTKRGQDVALRCDPISGHVSLYWYRQALGQGPEFLTYFNYEAQQDKSGLPNDRFSAERPEGSISTLTIQRTEQRDSAMYRCASSTRTGSNEQFFGPGTRLTVL.

The genes are TRBV6-5 and TRBJ1-2; weak D call: TRBD1 (6 bases). The ends were cut back, 7 bases at V and 3 bases at J, with 15 bases in the middle. This CDR3 region has 14 residues. Germline V gives CDR1 MNHEY, CDR2 SVGAGI. Here the CDR3 reads CASNRDTRDYGYTF. CDR3 in DNA: TGTGCCAGCAACCGGGACACCCGGGACTATGGCTACACCTTC.

This chain uses TRBV19 with TRBJ1-1, with D uncertain. The V and J ends lost 5 bases and 4 bases respectively, with 11 bases between them. CDR1 LNHDA and CDR2 SQIVND come from the germline V gene (reference sequence). The CDR3 sequence is 13 residues long. The CDR3 sequence: CASSSWLGTEAFF. The CDR3, as DNA: TGTGCCAGTAGTTCATGGTTGGGCACTGAAGCTTTCTTT.

This clone was counted only a few times. The genes are TRBV19 and TRBJ1-1; 8 bases map to TRBD1. The J segment lost 1 base and the V segment lost 3 bases, leaving 4 bases of the junction unmatched. The V gene's germline CDR1 is LNHDA and CDR2 SQIVND (reference sequence). CDR3 size: 15 residues. Here the CDR3 DNA reads TGTGCCAGTAGTATGATAGGGACAGGGAACACTGAAGCTTTCTTT. This translates into CASSMIGTGNTEAFF.